The 16 T cell receptor beta chains below come from one sample, sequenced in a study of early stage breast cancer tumors. Repertoires were generated with immunoSEQ multiplex PCR, while TCRdb's copy carries only in-frame clones and drops some. Among around 31,000 clones listed, 60% to 80% were seen once. The sample was breast tumor tissue. The receptors stem from a person aged 30 to 39 with breast cancer.

This clone has more than one count but fewer than ten. This sequence joins TRBV27 and TRBJ1-1, with D hard to call. The CDR3 loop spans 14 amino acids. Between the trimmed V and J ends, which lost 5 bases and 1 base, there was a span of 11 bases. Per germline, CDR1 MNHEY and CDR2 SMNVEV (reference sequence). The CDR3 bases are TGTGCCAGCAGTGCCCACAGTAAGAACACTGAAGCTTTCTTT. Amino acid sequence: CASSAHSKNTEAFF.

The V gene is TRBV7-6, the J gene TRBJ2-5; possible D gene TRBD2, 6 bases. This CDR3 spans 15 amino acids. Germline V gene data show CDR1 as SGHVS and CDR2 as FNYEAQ. V gave up 3 bases and J gave up 3 bases, with 14 bases separating them. The CDR3 nucleotides read TGTGCCAGCAGCTTCGCGCTAGCGAGTGAAGAGACCCAGTACTTC. Protein sequence: CASSFALASEETQYF.

V and J are TRBV19 and TRBJ1-1; 7 bases fit TRBD1. V lost 10 bases to trimming and J lost 4 bases; unmatched junction nucleotides: 6. The CDR3 extends over 12 amino acids. Looked up from germline, CDR1 is LNHDA and CDR2 is SQIVND (reference sequence). The CDR3 loop is CAIRQGSTEAFF. Written as DNA, the CDR3 is TGTGCCATCCGACAGGGATCCACTGAAGCTTTCTTT.

This clone was recorded a few times. The rearrangement joins TRBV5-4 to TRBJ2-1, with TRBD2 identical over 9 bases. The ends lost 5 bases at V and 4 bases at J; junction bases unmatched: 7. This CDR3 spans 15 amino acids. The germline V gene encodes CDR1 SGHNT and CDR2 YYREEE (reference sequence). The CDR3: CASSLSGSGYNEQFF. The CDR3 DNA is TGTGCCAGCAGTCTTAGCGGGAGCGGGTACAATGAGCAGTTCTTC.

The chain is built from TRBV6-6 and TRBJ2-7; D is possibly TRBD1 (5 bases). In germline, CDR1 is MNHNY, CDR2 SVGAGI (reference sequence). Trimming took 2 bases from V and 5 from J, leaving 13 bases between them. The CDR3 has 14 residues. In DNA form, the CDR3 reads TGTGCCAGCAGTTACCTGGCAGGGTCTAACGAGCAGTACTTC. This sequence encodes CASSYLAGSNEQYF.

Comments on this clone: The junction differs from germline at one of its ends, possibly a read error. The J gene is TRBJ2-1, the V gene TRBV10-1; 9 positions match TRBD2. Germline lookup yields CDR1 WNHNN and CDR2 SYGVQD (reference sequence). The CDR3 runs 17 residues. The CDR3 is CASSEYLAGNSDNEQFF. The DNA of the CDR3 is TGCGCCAGCAGTGAGTACCTAGCGGGGAACTCCGACAATGAGCAGTTCTTC.

This clone was recorded only once. The chain couples TRBV7-2 to TRBJ2-5; D gene unclear. The CDR3 covers 11 residues. V gave up 5 bases and J gave up 4 bases, with 5 bases separating them. Germline V gene sequence: CDR1 SGHTA, CDR2 FQGNSA. As DNA, the CDR3 is TGTGCCAGCAGCACCGGAGAGACCCAGTACTTC. The encoded protein is CASSTGETQYF.

This rearrangement joins TRBV19 to TRBJ1-2; TRBD1 might be the D (6 bases). Trimming pared 4 bases from V and 4 bases from J, leaving 16 bases between. Germline CDR1 and CDR2: LNHDA and SQIVND (reference sequence). The CDR3 is 15 residues long. The CDR3 sequence: CASSTQLRGGYGYTF. The CDR3 DNA sequence: TGTGCCAGTAGTACCCAACTTAGAGGGGGCTATGGCTACACCTTC.

The chain recombines TRBV7-8 with TRBJ2-3; 10 bases map to TRBD1. Germline-derived CDR1 and CDR2 are SGHVS and FQNEAQ. The CDR3 is made up of 17 amino acids. The J segment lost 2 bases and the V segment lost 3 bases, leaving 8 bases of the junction unmatched. The CDR3 region has the DNA TGTGCCAGCAGCTTTAGTCATGGGACAGGGGTCACAGATACGCAGTATTTT. Translated: CASSFSHGTGVTDTQYF.

The rearrangement joins TRBV29-1 to TRBJ2-1; 10 nucleotides agree with TRBD1. The CDR3 contains 14 residues. The trim removed 2 bases at V and 5 bases at J, leaving 3 bases unmatched. Per the germline V gene, CDR1 is SQVTM and CDR2 is ANQGSEA. The CDR3, as DNA: TGCAGCGTTGAATGGGACAGGGGCGACAATGAGCAGTTCTTC. It encodes CSVEWDRGDNEQFF.

The chain recombines TRBV29-1 with TRBJ1-2, with 8 bases matching TRBD1. This CDR3 region has 13 residues. Germline CDR1 is SQVTM and CDR2 is ANQGSEA. The J segment lost 2 bases and the V segment lost 5 bases, leaving 4 bases of the junction unmatched. The CDR3 DNA reads TGCAGCGTTAAAGCAGGGGGCAACTATGGCTACACCTTC. This codes for CSVKAGGNYGYTF.

The gene calls are TRBV12-5 and TRBJ2-7, with D unclear. Trimming removed 1 base from V and 2 bases from J, with 9 bases in between. CDR1 is LGHNT and CDR2 is FRNRAP in the germline V gene. This CDR3 spans 14 amino acids. Here the CDR3 reads CASGLGPETYEQYF. In DNA, the CDR3 is TGTGCTAGTGGTTTGGGTCCCGAAACCTACGAGCAGTACTTC.

In this sample, this clone turned up once. As DNA, the CDR3 is TGTGCCAGCAGCTCCCTTGAGAACACCGGGGAGCTGTTTTTT. Translation: CASSSLENTGELFF. The chain combines TRBV5-6 with TRBJ2-2; D uncertain. Germline CDR1 SGHDT, CDR2 YYEEEE. V dropped 3 bases and J dropped 1 base, with 7 bases sitting between them. This CDR3 has 14 amino acids.

This rearrangement joins TRBV29-1 to TRBJ2-7; 8 nucleotides align to TRBD2. This CDR3 is built from 14 residues. With V trimmed by 4 bases and J by 3 bases, 8 bases remained unmatched. Germline V gene lookup returns CDR1 SQVTM and CDR2 ANQGSEA. The CDR3 loop reads CSVVSPGTSYEQYF. In DNA, the CDR3 is TGCAGCGTTGTCTCCCCCGGGACTAGCTACGAGCAGTACTTC.

The chain joins TRBV20-1 to TRBJ1-2, with 7 bases fitting TRBD1. CDR3 length equals 11 residues. CDR1 is DFQATT and CDR2 is SNEGSKA in the germline V gene (reference sequence). CDR3 in amino acids: CSNDRDYGYTF. As DNA, the CDR3 is TGCAGCAACGACAGGGACTATGGCTACACCTTC.

The CDR3 sequence: CASSLDQGGTSASYNEQFF. The DNA of the CDR3 is TGTGCCAGCAGCTTAGATCAGGGTGGAACTAGCGCATCCTACAATGAGCAGTTCTTC. The J gene is TRBJ2-1, the V gene TRBV11-3; 7 bases agree with TRBD2. The V gene's germline CDR1 is SGHNT and CDR2 YENEEA. V dropped 0 bases and J dropped 1; count of bases not matched to a gene: 12. This CDR3 has 19 residues.